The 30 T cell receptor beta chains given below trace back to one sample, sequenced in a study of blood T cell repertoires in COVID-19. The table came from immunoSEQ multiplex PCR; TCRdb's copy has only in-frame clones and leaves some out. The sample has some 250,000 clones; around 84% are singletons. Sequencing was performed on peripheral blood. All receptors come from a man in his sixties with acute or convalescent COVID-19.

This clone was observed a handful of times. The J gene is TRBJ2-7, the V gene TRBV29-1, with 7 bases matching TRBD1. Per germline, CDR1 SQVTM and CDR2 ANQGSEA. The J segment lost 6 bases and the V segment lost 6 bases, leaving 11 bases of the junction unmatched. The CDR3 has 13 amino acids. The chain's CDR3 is CSVVRQGLGEQYF. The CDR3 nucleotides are TGCAGCGTAGTAAGACAGGGATTGGGCGAGCAGTACTTC.

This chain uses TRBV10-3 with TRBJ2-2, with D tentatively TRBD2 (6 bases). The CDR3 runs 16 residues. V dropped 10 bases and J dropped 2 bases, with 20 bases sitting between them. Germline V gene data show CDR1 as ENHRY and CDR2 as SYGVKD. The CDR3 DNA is TGTGCCACCTCACCCACGGGGGTCTTCAACACCGGGGAGCTGTTTTTT. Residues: CATSPTGVFNTGELFF.

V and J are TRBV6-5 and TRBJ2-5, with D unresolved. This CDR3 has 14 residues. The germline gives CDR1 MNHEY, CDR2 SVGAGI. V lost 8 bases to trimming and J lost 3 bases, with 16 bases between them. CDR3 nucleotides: TGTGCCAGCTATCCCGTTGGGCAGGAAGAGACCCAGTACTTC. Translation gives CASYPVGQEETQYF.

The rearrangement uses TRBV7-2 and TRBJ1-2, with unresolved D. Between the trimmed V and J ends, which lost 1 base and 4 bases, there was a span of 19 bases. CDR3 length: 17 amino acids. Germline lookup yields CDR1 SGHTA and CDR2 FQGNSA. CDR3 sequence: CASSLGFDKPLIYGYTF. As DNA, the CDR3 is TGTGCCAGCAGCTTAGGGTTCGACAAACCCCTAATCTATGGCTACACCTTC. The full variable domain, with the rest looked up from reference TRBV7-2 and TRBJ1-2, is GAGVSQSPSNKVTEKGKDVELRCDPISGHTALYWYRQSLGQGLEFLIYFQGNSAPDKSGLPSDRFSAERTGGSVSTLTIQRTQQEDSAVYLCASSLGFDKPLIYGYTFGSGTRLTVV.

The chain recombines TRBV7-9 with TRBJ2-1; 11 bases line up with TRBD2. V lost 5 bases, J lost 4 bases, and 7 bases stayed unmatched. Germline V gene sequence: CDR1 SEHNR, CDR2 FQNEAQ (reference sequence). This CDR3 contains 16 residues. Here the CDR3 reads CASSHRLAGLYNEQFF. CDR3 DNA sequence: TGTGCCAGCAGCCACCGACTAGCGGGGTTGTACAATGAGCAGTTCTTC.

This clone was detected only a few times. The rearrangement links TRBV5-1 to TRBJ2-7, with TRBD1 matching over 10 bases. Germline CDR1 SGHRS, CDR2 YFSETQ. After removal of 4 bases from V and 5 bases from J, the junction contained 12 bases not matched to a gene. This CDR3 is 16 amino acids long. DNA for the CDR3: TGCGCCAGCAGCCCAACTTCCGGGACAGGGGCCCACGAGCAGTACTTC. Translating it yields CASSPTSGTGAHEQYF.

CDR3 sequence: CASSRQGRSNQPQHF. DNA for the CDR3: TGTGCCAGCAGCAGACAGGGTCGTAGCAATCAGCCCCAGCATTTT. This sequence joins TRBV6-2 or TRBV6-3 and TRBJ1-5; 7 bases align to TRBD1. Per germline, CDR1 MNHEY and CDR2 SVGEGT. The CDR3 covers 15 residues. Trimming cost V 6 bases and J 0 bases; bases outside gene matches: 5.

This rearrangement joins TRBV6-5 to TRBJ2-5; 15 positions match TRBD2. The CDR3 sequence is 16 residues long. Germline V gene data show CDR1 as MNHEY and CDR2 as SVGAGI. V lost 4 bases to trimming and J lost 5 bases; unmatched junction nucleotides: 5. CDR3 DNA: TGTGCCAGCAGTTTCACCGGGACTAGCGGGAGGGAGACCCAGTACTTC. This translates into CASSFTGTSGRETQYF.

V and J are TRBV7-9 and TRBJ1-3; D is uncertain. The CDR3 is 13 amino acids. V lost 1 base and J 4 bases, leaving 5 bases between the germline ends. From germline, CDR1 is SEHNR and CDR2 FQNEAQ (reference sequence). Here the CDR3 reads CASSLVEGNTIYF. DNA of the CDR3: TGTGCCAGCAGCTTAGTGGAGGGAAACACCATATATTTT.

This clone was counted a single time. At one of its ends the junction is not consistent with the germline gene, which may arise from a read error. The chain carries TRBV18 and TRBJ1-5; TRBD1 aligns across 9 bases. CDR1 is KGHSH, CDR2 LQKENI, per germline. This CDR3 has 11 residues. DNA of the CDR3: TGTGCCAGCTCAGCCGGGACAGGGTTGAATTTT. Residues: CASSAGTGLNF.

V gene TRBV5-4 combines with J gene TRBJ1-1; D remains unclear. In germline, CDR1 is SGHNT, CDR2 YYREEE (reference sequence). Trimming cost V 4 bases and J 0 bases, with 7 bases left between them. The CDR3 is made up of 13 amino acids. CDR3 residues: CASSPQMNTEAFF. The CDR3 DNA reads TGTGCCAGCAGCCCGCAGATGAACACTGAAGCTTTCTTT.

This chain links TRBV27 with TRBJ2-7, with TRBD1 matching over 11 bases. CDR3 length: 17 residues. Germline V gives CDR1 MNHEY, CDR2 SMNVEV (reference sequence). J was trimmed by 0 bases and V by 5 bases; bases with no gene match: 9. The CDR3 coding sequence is TGTGCCAGCAGTAGGGCCGGGGGGACAGGGGGCTCCTACGAGCAGTACTTC. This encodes CASSRAGGTGGSYEQYF.

The CDR3 DNA reads as TGCGCCAGCAGTCCCGACGGGGGTGAAAAACTGTTTTTT. Encoded protein: CASSPDGGEKLFF. The chain has TRBV10-1 and TRBJ1-4; possible D gene TRBD1, 5 bases. Germline CDR1 is WNHNN and CDR2 is SYGVQD (reference sequence). This CDR3 is 13 amino acids long. Trimming took 5 bases from V and 7 from J, leaving 11 bases between them.

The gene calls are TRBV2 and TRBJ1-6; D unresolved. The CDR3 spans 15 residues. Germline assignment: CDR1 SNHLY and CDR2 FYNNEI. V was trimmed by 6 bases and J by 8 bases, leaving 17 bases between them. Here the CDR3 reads CASSRGFFIHSPLHF. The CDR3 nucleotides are TGTGCCAGCAGCCGCGGGTTTTTTATTCATTCACCCCTCCACTTT. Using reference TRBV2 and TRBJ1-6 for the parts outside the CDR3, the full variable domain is EPEVTQTPSHQVTQMGQEVILRCVPISNHLYFYWYRQILGQKVEFLVSFYNNEISEKSEIFDDQFSVERPDGSNFTLKIRSTKLEDSAMYFCASSRGFFIHSPLHFGNGTRLTVT.

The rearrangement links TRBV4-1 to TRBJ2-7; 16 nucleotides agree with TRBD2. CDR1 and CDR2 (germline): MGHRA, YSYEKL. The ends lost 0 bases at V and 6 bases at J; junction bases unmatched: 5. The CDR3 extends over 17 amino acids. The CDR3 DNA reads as TGCGCCAGCAGCCAAGATTGGGGGACTAGCGGGAGGGGCGAGCAGTACTTC. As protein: CASSQDWGTSGRGEQYF.

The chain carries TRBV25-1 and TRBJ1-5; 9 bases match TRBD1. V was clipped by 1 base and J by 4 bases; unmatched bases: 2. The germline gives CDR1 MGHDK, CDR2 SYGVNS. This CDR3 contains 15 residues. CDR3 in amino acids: CASSESGTGNQPQHF. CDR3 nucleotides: TGTGCCAGCAGTGAATCGGGGACAGGGAATCAGCCCCAGCATTTT.

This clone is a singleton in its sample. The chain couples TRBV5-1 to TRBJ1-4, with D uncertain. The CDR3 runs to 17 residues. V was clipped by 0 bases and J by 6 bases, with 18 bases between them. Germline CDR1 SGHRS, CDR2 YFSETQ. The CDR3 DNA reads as TGCGCCAGCAGCTTGGGAGCGTCGGCAGCTAGCGATGAAAAACTGTTTTTT. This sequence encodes CASSLGASAASDEKLFF.

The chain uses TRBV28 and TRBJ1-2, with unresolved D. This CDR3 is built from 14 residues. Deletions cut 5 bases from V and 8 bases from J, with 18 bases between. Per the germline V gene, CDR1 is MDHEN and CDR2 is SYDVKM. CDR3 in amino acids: CASSTGHGVSGYTF. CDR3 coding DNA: TGTGCCAGCAGTACTGGGCACGGGGTTAGCGGCTACACCTTC.

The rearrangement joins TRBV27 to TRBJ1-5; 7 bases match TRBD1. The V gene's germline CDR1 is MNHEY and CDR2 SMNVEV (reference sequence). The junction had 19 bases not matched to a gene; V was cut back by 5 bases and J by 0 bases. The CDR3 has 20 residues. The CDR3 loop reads CASSPPVTGSGNNSNQPQHF. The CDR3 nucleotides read TGTGCCAGCAGTCCACCCGTGACAGGGTCGGGGAATAATAGCAATCAGCCCCAGCATTTT.

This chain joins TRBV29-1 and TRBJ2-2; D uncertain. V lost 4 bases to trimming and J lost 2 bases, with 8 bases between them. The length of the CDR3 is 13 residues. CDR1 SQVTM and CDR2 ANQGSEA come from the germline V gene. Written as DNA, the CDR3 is TGCAGCGTTGTGAAGACTAACACCGGGGAGCTGTTTTTT. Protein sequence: CSVVKTNTGELFF.

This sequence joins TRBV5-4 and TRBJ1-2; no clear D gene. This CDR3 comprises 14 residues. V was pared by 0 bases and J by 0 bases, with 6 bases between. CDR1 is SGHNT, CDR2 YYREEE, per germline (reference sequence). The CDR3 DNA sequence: TGTGCCAGCAGCTTGGAGACACCTAACTATGGCTACACCTTC. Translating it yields CASSLETPNYGYTF.

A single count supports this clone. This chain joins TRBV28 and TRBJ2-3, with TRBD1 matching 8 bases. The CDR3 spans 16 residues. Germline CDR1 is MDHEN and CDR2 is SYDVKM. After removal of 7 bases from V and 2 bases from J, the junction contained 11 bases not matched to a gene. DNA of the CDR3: TGTGCCAGCACAGTTGGGGGACAGGTAAACACAGATACGCAGTATTTT. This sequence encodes CASTVGGQVNTDTQYF.

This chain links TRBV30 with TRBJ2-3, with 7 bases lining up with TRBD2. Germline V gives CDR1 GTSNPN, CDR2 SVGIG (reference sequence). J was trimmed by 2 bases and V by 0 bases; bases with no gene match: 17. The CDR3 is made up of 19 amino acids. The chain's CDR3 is CAWSVAQRGLWKATDTQYF. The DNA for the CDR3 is TGTGCCTGGAGTGTCGCCCAGCGGGGACTCTGGAAAGCCACAGATACGCAGTATTTT. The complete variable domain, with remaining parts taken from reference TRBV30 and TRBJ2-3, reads SQTIHQWPATLVQPVGSPLSLECTVEGTSNPNLYWYRQAAGRGLQLLFYSVGIGQISSEVPQNLSASRPQDRQFILSSKKLLLSDSGFYLCAWSVAQRGLWKATDTQYFGPGTRLTVL.

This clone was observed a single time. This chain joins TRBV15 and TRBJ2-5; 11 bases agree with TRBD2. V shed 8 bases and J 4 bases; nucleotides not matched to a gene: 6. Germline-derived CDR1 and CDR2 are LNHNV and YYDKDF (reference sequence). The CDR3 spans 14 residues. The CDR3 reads CATGSGRARETQYF. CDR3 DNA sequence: TGTGCCACCGGTAGCGGGAGGGCCAGAGAGACCCAGTACTTC.

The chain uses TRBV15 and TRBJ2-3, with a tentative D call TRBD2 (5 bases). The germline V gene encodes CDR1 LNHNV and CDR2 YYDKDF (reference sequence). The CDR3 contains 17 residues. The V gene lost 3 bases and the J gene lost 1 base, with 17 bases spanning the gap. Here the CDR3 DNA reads TGTGCCACCAGCAGGGGAAGCGGAGGCCCCCGCACAGATACGCAGTATTTT. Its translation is CATSRGSGGPRTDTQYF.

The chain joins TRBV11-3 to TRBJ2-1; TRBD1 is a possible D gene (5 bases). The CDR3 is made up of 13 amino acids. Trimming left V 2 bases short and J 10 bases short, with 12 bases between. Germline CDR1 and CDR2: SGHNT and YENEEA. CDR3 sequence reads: CASSLTESGEQFF. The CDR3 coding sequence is TGTGCCAGCAGCTTAACGGAATCAGGGGAGCAGTTCTTC. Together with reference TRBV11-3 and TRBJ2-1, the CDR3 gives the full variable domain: EAGVVQSPRYKIIEKKQPVAFWCNPISGHNTLYWYLQNLGQGPELLIRYENEEAVDDSQLPKDRFSAERLKGVDSTLKIQPAELGDSAVYLCASSLTESGEQFFGPGTRLTVL.

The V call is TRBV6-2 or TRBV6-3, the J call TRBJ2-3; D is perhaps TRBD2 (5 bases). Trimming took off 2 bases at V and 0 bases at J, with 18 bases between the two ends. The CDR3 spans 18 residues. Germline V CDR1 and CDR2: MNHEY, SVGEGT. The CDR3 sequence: CASSYPSSGAASTDTQYF. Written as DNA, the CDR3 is TGTGCCAGCAGTTACCCCTCGAGCGGCGCCGCTAGCACAGATACGCAGTATTTT.

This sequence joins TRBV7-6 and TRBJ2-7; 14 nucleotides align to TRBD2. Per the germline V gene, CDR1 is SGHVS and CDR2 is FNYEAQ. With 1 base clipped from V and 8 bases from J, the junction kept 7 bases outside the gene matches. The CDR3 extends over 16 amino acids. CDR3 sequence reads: CASSLGGGTSGGKQYF. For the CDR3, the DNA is TGTGCCAGCAGCTTAGGGGGCGGGACTAGCGGGGGAAAGCAGTACTTC.

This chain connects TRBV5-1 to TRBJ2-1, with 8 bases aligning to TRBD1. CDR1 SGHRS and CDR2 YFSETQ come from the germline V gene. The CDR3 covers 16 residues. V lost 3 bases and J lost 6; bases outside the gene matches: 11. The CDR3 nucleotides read TGCGCCAGCAGCTCCCAGGGGGCGAGTGTAGGCAATGAGCAGTTCTTC. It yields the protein CASSSQGASVGNEQFF.

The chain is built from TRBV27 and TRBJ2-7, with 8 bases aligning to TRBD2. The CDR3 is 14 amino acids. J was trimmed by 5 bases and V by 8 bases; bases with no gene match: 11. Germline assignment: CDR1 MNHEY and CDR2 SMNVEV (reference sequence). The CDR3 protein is CASGPGRGVHEQYF. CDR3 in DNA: TGTGCCAGCGGCCCCGGGCGGGGGGTCCACGAGCAGTACTTC.